This T cell receptor (beta chain) emerged from a study of OX40 agonist ivuxolimab in advanced cancers. Study-level background: Among those enrolled, mean age was around 60 years (range about 23 to 79) and 70% to 85% were male.

Sequenced by immunoSEQ multiplex PCR; TCRdb stores in-frame clones only, minus some. The sample consists of 51,000 or so clones, 80% to 90% of them appearing once. V gave up 4 bases and J gave up 2 bases, with 15 bases separating them. The CDR3 is 16 residues long. Germline CDR1 is MGHRA and CDR2 is YSYEKL. This chain links TRBV4-1 with TRBJ1-5; D is possibly TRBD1 (5 bases). The TCR was taken from an adult with an advanced solid tumor such as melanoma, head and neck, liver or kidney cancer. Material: CD4+ or CD8+ T cells sorted from blood, obtained in a trial of the OX40 agonist ivuxolimab. Here the CDR3 reads CASSPRVGVRNQPQHF. The CDR3 DNA reads as TGCGCCAGCAGCCCCCGGGTAGGGGTGCGCAATCAGCCCCAGCATTTT.